A single TCR beta chain is shown here with its context. This record comes from a study of blood T cell repertoires in COVID-19. Study-wide background: COVID-19 samples collected from the United States, Italy and Spain covered acute and convalescent phases. Nucleic acid was either cDNA or gDNA, and it came from T cells, B-cell-depleted T cells, or PBMCs.

Here immunoSEQ multiplex PCR was the method, and the copy in TCRdb shows in-frame clones only, minus some. Here the sample spans about 350,000 clones, more than 70% being singletons. The CDR3 has 15 residues. V lost 4 bases to trimming and J lost 3 bases; unmatched junction nucleotides: 8. Germline V gene data show CDR1 as SGHRS and CDR2 as YFSETQ. Participant reports of clinical history set cohort assignment. The sequence came from a woman in her 30s who had recovered from COVID-19. The chain links TRBV5-1 to TRBJ1-2; 8 bases are a match to TRBD1. The sequencing input was PBMCs or T cells enriched from blood (not recorded which). The CDR3 protein is CASSTLSGGDYGYTF. The CDR3 region has the DNA TGCGCCAGCAGCACCTTGTCAGGGGGCGACTATGGCTACACCTTC.